This T cell receptor (beta chain) was documented in a study of cytomegalovirus exposure and HLA in healthy donors (TCRdb year 2017). For context, the study as a whole: An earlier analysis of roughly 500 of the donors reported about 250 Gb of sequence data and 117 million unique TCR beta sequences from 150 million to 200 million T cells. Both class I and class II loci were covered by HLA typing, at four-digit resolution. An early release covering some 640 HLA-typed donors comprised about 300 gigabases of sequencing data and approximately 80 million unique TCR sequences. To decide whether each TCR beta V gene segment behaved as functional or pseudogenic, an earlier analysis of 587 of the donors relied on high-throughput TCR beta sequencing. Besides the first cohort of some 670 subjects, a separate validation cohort made up of around 120 different subjects was used. Genome-wide SNP genotypes for about 65% of the roughly 670 donors were used in a later genetic analysis, which treated that subset as a discovery cohort. High-throughput TCR immunosequencing, statistical association of individual TCRs with disease status, and machine learning were combined to predict cytomegalovirus infection status. In a later analysis, previously published TCR beta repertoires from 666 donors were re-analyzed and high-resolution HLA genotyping was added so that TCR occurrence patterns could be studied. Typing coverage varied by locus: roughly 620-640 donors for A, B, C, DRB1 and DQB1; some 520 for DQA1; 606 for DPA1; roughly 470 for DPB1. Donor age, sex, ethnicity and CMV serostatus were compiled alongside the repertoire data. The study aimed to test whether signatures of past pathogen exposure could be identified by cataloging public T cell receptors. Across approximately 400 genotyped donors of the cohort, an average of approximately 240,000 unique TCR beta nucleotide sequences per donor were sequenced, and about a sixth of those sequences were non-productive. In the later analysis, no new phenotypic data were used to find candidate immune exposures; instead, reliance was placed on TCR beta sequences and their occurrence across donors. Among the roughly 430 genotyped donors, around 79% belonged to the genetic ancestry cluster associated with self-reported Caucasian donors. Roughly 5 DR-DQ haplotypes were handled as single units for association and clustering, since linkage in the cohort was strong. The study used immunosequencing to profile the T cell repertoires of around 600 subjects and linked those repertoires to cytomegalovirus serostatus. Every repertoire in the discovery cohort had been generated on one and the same sequencing platform. What the study reported, not specific to this receptor: According to a later analysis, most CMV-associated TCR beta chains appeared to be HLA-restricted, and the HLA associations seemed to be driven largely by CMV exposure. Cytomegalovirus status was reported to be diagnosed by the classifier with high specificity and sensitivity in both the original and validation cohorts. Correlated functional status among segregating V segments might be attributable to linkage disequilibrium, but an unknown experimental factor could not be ruled out. Three of the identified cytomegalovirus-associated TCR beta chains were confirmed in vitro to be specific for cytomegalovirus antigens. V-gene and J-gene trimming of TCR beta chains was associated with a missense DCLRE1C variant in a later genetic analysis, and the association was replicated in an independent cohort. A further reported finding was that TCR beta sequences accurately predicted the HLA-A and HLA-B alleles for most subjects in the first cohort. A later genetic analysis reported fewer N-insertions in productive TCRs among donors in an Asian-associated ancestry cluster than the roughly 700-donor mean. According to the authors, the approach could potentially be generalized to other disease states and immunological phenotypes. At a false discovery rate of 0.05, a later analysis linked roughly 17,000 TCR beta sequences to specific HLA alleles. When HLA alleles, especially DR and DQ, strongly co-occurred, attributing TCR associations to individual alleles was difficult. Presence/absence analyses assumed roughly uniform sequencing depth across donors, an assumption that may not hold. The earlier analysis of a few hundred of the donors excluded approximately 15 rarely observed V segments, including chromosome 9 orphons, because counts were too low. According to a later analysis, parvovirus B19, influenza, CMV and Epstein-Barr virus appeared linked to several top co-occurrence clusters. In a later analysis, HLA-associated TCR beta chains showed more clonal expansion and lower generation probabilities than non-associated chains that were equally common. In the study, 164 TCR beta chains were listed as associated with cytomegalovirus. In a later analysis, the rate of TCR association differed among HLA loci, with DRB1 alleles having the most associated TCRs and HLA-C alleles having the fewest. Most TCR sequences were seen in very few donors, while some public TCRs were found in many individuals. In an earlier analysis of approximately 590 of the donors, most TCR beta V segments were observed in productive rearrangements about 87% or about 30% of the time, broadly matching IMGT annotations. The only immune exposure information available for the cohort was CMV serostatus. This cohort had only TCR beta chains sequenced, and the lack of alpha or paired-chain data limited which features could be detected. A group of highly shared sequence variants was considered likely to be a technical artifact of the sequencing pipeline. Because HLA typing was unavailable for some donors at each locus, only the typed subset was used in association tests.

Library prep was done by the immunoSEQ multiplex PCR assay. The multiplex PCR relied on a mix of 60 forward primers for TCR Vbeta segments and 13 reverse primers for TCR Jbeta segments. The CDR3 region of rearranged TCR beta genes was amplified from genomic DNA by a multiplex PCR assay. On the Illumina HiSeq System, the amplified TCR beta libraries were sequenced as 87-base-pair reads. The original pipeline was this. Across the 600 to 700 repertoires, a later analysis counted tens of millions of unique TCR beta chains, some 11 million of which were shared by at least two donors. Raw reads were error-corrected and collapsed into unique sequences by a nearest-neighbor algorithm in which closely related sequences were merged to remove PCR and sequencing errors. CDR3 sequences were aligned to IMGT reference sequences to assign V, D and J gene segments. Each retained sequence needed at least a six-nucleotide match to both a V gene segment and a J gene segment. Rearrangements were called productive when the CDR3 lacked stop codons and stayed in frame with V and J; all others were non-productive. CDR3 was defined according to IMGT convention as the region running from the second conserved V-encoded cysteine to the conserved J-encoded phenylalanine. The earlier analysis of a few hundred of the donors excluded any sequence lacking an unambiguous match to a single V gene segment. In an earlier analysis of around 590 of the donors, a V segment was called functional when productive rearrangements were above 56.7%, and segregating when the standard deviation between donors exceeded 5%. A statistical classification framework was developed to diagnose cytomegalovirus status using the catalog of TCR beta chain sequences. V and J gene assignment, in a later analysis, came from comparing TCR nucleotide sequences with IMGT/GENE-DB human TR gene sequences. In a later analysis, CDR3 sequences and most-parsimonious VDJ recombination scenarios were assigned using the TCRdist pipeline. In a later analysis, every TCR beta chain was defined by the combination of its CDR3 amino acid sequence and its V-gene family, and reads without a unique V-gene family were dropped. In a later analysis, around 650 highly shared, low-generation-probability nucleotide sequences were removed to address suspected cross-contamination and a sequencing artifact. For each public chain, a later analysis derived a clonal expansion index from normalized ranks of inferred template counts within each repertoire. In a later analysis, generation probabilities were computed with a VDJ recombination model fitted to out-of-frame rearrangements, and the resulting probabilities were checked against IGoR. A later analysis scored TCR-TCR, TCR-HLA and TCR-CMV co-occurrence with hypergeometric tests, applying a repertoire-size bias correction to TCR pairs. In a later analysis, false discovery rates were estimated by permuting HLA or CMV assignments 20 times. In a later analysis, co-occurring TCRs were grouped using DBSCAN, and TCRdist sequence similarity was added for clustering within HLA-allele-positive subsets. Co-occurrence clustering excluded repertoires with fewer than 30,000 or more than 120,000 public chains, plus five with anomalous nucleotide sharing. Entries here come from immuneACCESS through TCRdb and include only in-frame sequences with V and J called. Some clones fail to appear in such tables; in the studies checked, an unresolved V gene covers under half of the shortfall, and the cause of the remainder is unknown. That table gives V, J and clone size, and the DNA gave D and trimming. Per the sample table, the count is roughly 200,000 clones. Together, the top ten hold about 1% of the sample.

The cohort consisted of some 670 healthy bone marrow donors. All cohort members were sampled while nominally healthy, although unrecorded immune exposures were likely present. The donor tested CMV seropositive, placing the donor among the approximately 310 seropositive members of the cohort. A peripheral blood sample was provided by each donor, and peripheral blood mononuclear cells were used for TCR beta sequencing. The Qiagen DNeasy Blood Extraction Kit was used to extract genomic DNA from the blood cell samples. In the case of this clone: There is no known antigen for this receptor.

The TCR comes from a girl aged 2-10 years in good health and CMV-seropositive. The sample taken for sequencing was PBMCs.

The bases are TGTGCCATCCGTGGCACCAGCGAAGGGGAGCCCCAGCATTTT. Its translation reads: CAIRGTSEGEPQHF. The sequence joins TRBV10-3 to TRBJ1-5, and perhaps TRBD1 as D gene, on 5 matching bases. Taken from the germline V gene, the CDR1 and CDR2 loops are ENHRY and SYGVKD. Measured from the cysteine to the phenylalanine, the CDR3 is 14 residues long. Kept here is only the CDR3 DNA, which spans 42 bases and is read in frame from base 1. V and J lose 8 bases and 8 bases, and a span of 19 bases separates them.